This is a list of T cell receptor beta chains from one sample in a study of T cells in Graves' hyperthyroidism and ophthalmopathy. MiXCR was run by TCRdb on the multiplex PCR reads, yielding one entry per CDR3 protein. The sample includes about 700,000 distinct CDR3 sequences, about 45% of them seen just once. The sample was peripheral blood or thyroid tissue (not recorded which). These receptors originate from an adult man with Graves' disease, either hyperthyroidism or ophthalmopathy (not recorded which). Both conserved end residues are part of each CDR3. The D gene is left open where the match is weak. Some rows mark clone size as missing; the rest say once, few, many or name a class of expanded clone.

J	D	V	size	DNA	CDR3
TRBJ2-7	TRBD1	TRBV7-2	NA	TGTGCCAGCAGCTCCGGGACAGGGGTGTATGGCTACGAGCAGTACTTC	CASSSGTGVYGYEQYF
TRBJ2-5	NA	TRBV25-1	few	TGTGCCAGCAGCTTGGAGCTCCACCAAGAGACCCAGTACTTC	CASSLELHQETQYF
TRBJ2-7	TRBD1	TRBV20-1	NA	TGCAGTGCTAGAAGGACAGGGTTCGGCGAGCAGTACTTC	CSARRTGFGEQYF
TRBJ1-5	NA	TRBV7-9	NA	TGTGCCAGCAGCTCGGGCAGGACTGGTAGCAATCAGCCCCAGCATTTT	CASSSGRTGSNQPQHF
TRBJ1-2	TRBD1	TRBV6-5	NA	TGTGCCAGCAGGAGTGACAGGGGGTCTGGCTACACCTTC	CASRSDRGSGYTF
TRBJ1-1	NA	TRBV7-9	NA	TGTGCTAGTGGGGGCAGTGGCATGAACACTGAAGCTTTCTTT	CASGGSGMNTEAFF
TRBJ2-7	TRBD2	TRBV7-9	NA	TGTGCCAGCTCACCGGGCGGGGGGCCGGGGGAGCAGTACTTC	CASSPGGGPGEQYF
TRBJ1-1	NA	TRBV29-1	NA	TGCAGCGTTATGGAGCAGGGGATCGCTTTCTTT	CSVMEQGIAFF
TRBJ1-1	NA	TRBV2	few	TGTGCCAGCGAAGAGACAGTTAACACTGAAGCTTTCTTT	CASEETVNTEAFF
TRBJ1-2	NA	TRBV5-1	few	TGCGCCAGCGGATCGCAGAACGACTATGGCTACACCTTC	CASGSQNDYGYTF
TRBJ1-2	TRBD1	TRBV14	many	TGTGCCAGCAGCATTACAGGGGTCCATGGCTACACCTTC	CASSITGVHGYTF
TRBJ1-2	NA	TRBV15	NA	TGTGCCACCAGCTTAGATCTAGGGAAGGCACGGCAAGGCTACACCTTC	CATSLDLGKARQGYTF
TRBJ2-7	TRBD2	TRBV7-9	NA	TGTGCCAGCAGCTTAAACGTGGGACTAGCGGATTCCGAGCAGTACTTC	CASSLNVGLADSEQYF